Included here is one T cell receptor (beta chain) sequence, with context. The source of the sample is a study of metastatic and nonmetastatic thyroid tumors. Until they underwent thyroid surgery, no patient had received any treatment. This CDR3 spans 13 amino acids. The germline CDR1 and CDR2 sequences are SGHTA and FQGTGA. V lost 3 bases and J 3 bases, leaving 9 bases between the germline ends. MiXCR re-clonotyped the PCR reads for TCRdb. The sample has some 28,000 clones, roughly 19% seen once. The rearrangement links TRBV7-3 to TRBJ2-7, with D possibly being TRBD1 (5 bases). Sequencing used blood. The clonotype comes from a female donor with papillary thyroid cancer or a benign thyroid nodule (not recorded which). Some clones in this sample may be carry-over from other donors' samples. CDR3 residues: CASSLDNYYEQYF. The CDR3 DNA reads as TGTGCCAGCAGCTTGGACAATTACTACGAGCAGTACTTC.